This T cell receptor (beta chain) appears in the sequencing data of a study of blood T cell repertoires in COVID-19. Across the whole study: Nucleic acid was either cDNA or gDNA, and it came from T cells, B-cell-depleted T cells, or PBMCs.

Trimming stripped 6 bases from V and 8 bases from J, with 19 bases between. The germline gives CDR1 SQVTM, CDR2 ANQGSEA. This CDR3 is built from 13 residues. A note on this clone: Other DNA variants within this sample encode the same CDR3.

Source study methods: Reference gene primer amplification yielded estimated nucleated cell counts. The method was immunoSEQ multiplex PCR; TCRdb's version includes in-frame clones alone and lacks a portion of them. V, J and clone size are those of that table, while D and trimming were read from the DNA. Here the sample spans tens of thousands of clones, around 86% being singletons. The receptor was isolated from a woman aged 80 or over with acute or convalescent COVID-19. The sample comprised peripheral blood. V gene TRBV29-1 combines with J gene TRBJ1-2, with TRBD1 as a possible D gene (5 bases). CDR3 DNA: TGCAGCGTCCCGGACCGGGCGGGGGGGGGCTACACCTTC. Residues: CSVPDRAGGGYTF.